A single sample gave rise to the 29 T cell receptor beta chains below, sequenced in a study of blood T cell repertoires in COVID-19. The protocol was immunoSEQ multiplex PCR, while the TCRdb copy is restricted to in-frame clones and leaves out a portion. The sample lists roughly 290,000 clones, around four fifths occurring once. The material sequenced was peripheral blood. The source is a woman between 45 and 65 years old with active or convalescent COVID-19.

CDR3 region: CASKQDWNTGELFF. CDR3 nucleotide sequence: TGTGCCAGCAAGCAGGACTGGAACACCGGGGAGCTGTTTTTT. The gene calls are TRBV6-5 and TRBJ2-2; TRBD2 is a possible D gene (5 bases). This CDR3 comprises 14 residues. Germline CDR1 MNHEY, CDR2 SVGAGI. Trimming removed 7 bases from V and 1 base from J, with 10 bases in between.

This clone appeared a single time. This chain connects TRBV2 to TRBJ2-3; 9 positions agree with TRBD2. The CDR3 contains 16 residues. Germline V gives CDR1 SNHLY, CDR2 FYNNEI. Trimming cost V 2 bases and J 2 bases; bases outside gene matches: 5. Here the CDR3 DNA reads TGTGCCAGCAGTGAATCAACTAGCGGGCACACAGATACGCAGTATTTT. This translates into CASSESTSGHTDTQYF.

V usage is TRBV2 and J usage is TRBJ1-2; 7 bases fit TRBD1. V shed 1 base, J shed 4 bases, and the junction held 9 bases outside the gene matches. CDR3 length equals 16 residues. Looked up from germline, CDR1 is SNHLY and CDR2 is FYNNEI. The CDR3 sequence: CASSEGTGRPPYGYTF. Here the CDR3 DNA reads TGTGCCAGCAGTGAAGGGACAGGCCGCCCCCCCTATGGCTACACCTTC.

The chain links TRBV28 to TRBJ2-7; tentatively, D is TRBD2 (6 bases). V lost 5 bases, J lost 5 bases, and 19 bases lay in between. The CDR3 sequence is 15 residues long. Germline lookup yields CDR1 MDHEN and CDR2 SYDVKM. DNA of the CDR3: TGTGCCAGCAGTGACTTCGGGAGCCGGGCCGACGAGCAGTACTTC. Its protein product is CASSDFGSRADEQYF.

For this clone: The junction shows a germline mismatch at one end, possibly a read error. The chain links TRBV7-7 to TRBJ2-1; 8 nucleotides align to TRBD2. CDR3 length: 16 residues. Germline loops: CDR1 SSHAT, CDR2 FNYEAQ (reference sequence). CDR3 loop: CASSLDLSGGYNEQFF. The DNA of the CDR3 is TGTGCTAGCAGCTTAGATCTGAGCGGGGGATACAATGAGCAGTTCTTC.

The chain recombines TRBV7-9 with TRBJ1-4; 7 bases are shared with TRBD1. The CDR3 length is 19 residues. The J segment lost 4 bases and the V segment lost 4 bases, leaving 18 bases of the junction unmatched. CDR1 is SEHNR and CDR2 is FQNEAQ in the germline V gene (reference sequence). The CDR3 spells CASSSYPRGIGGLNEKLFF. The CDR3 DNA follows: TGTGCCAGCAGCTCGTACCCCCGTGGTATAGGGGGCCTTAATGAAAAACTGTTTTTT.

The chain has TRBV29-1 and TRBJ1-1, with D tentatively TRBD1 (5 bases). Germline-derived CDR1 and CDR2 are SQVTM and ANQGSEA. This CDR3 comprises 14 residues. Deletions cut 3 bases from V and 1 base from J, with 12 bases between. This CDR3 is CSVDGAGRNTEAFF. As DNA, the CDR3 is TGCAGCGTTGATGGGGCCGGTCGGAACACTGAAGCTTTCTTT.

The V and J genes are TRBV2 and TRBJ2-7, with 9 bases lining up with TRBD1. J lost 7 bases, V lost 6 bases, and 7 bases had no gene match. Looked up from germline, CDR1 is SNHLY and CDR2 is FYNNEI. The CDR3 is made up of 13 amino acids. CDR3 nucleotides: TGTGCCAGCAGGAGGACAGGGGTATGGGAGCAGTACTTC. Residues: CASRRTGVWEQYF.

The chain joins TRBV9 to TRBJ2-3; 7 bases agree with TRBD2. J lost 0 bases, V lost 5 bases, and 21 bases had no gene match. This CDR3 is built from 20 residues. Germline V gives CDR1 SGDLS, CDR2 YYNGEE. CDR3 region: CASRPSAGREDLGSTDTQYF. CDR3 nucleotides: TGTGCCAGCAGGCCCTCGGCGGGACGGGAGGACCTCGGAAGCACAGATACGCAGTATTTT.

The DNA of the CDR3 is TGTGCCAGCAGTGACCCGGGACACCCCTATGGCTACACCTTC. It is translated as CASSDPGHPYGYTF. The rearrangement uses TRBV25-1 and TRBJ1-2; possible D gene TRBD1, 6 bases. Trimming removed 3 bases at V and 4 bases at J, with 12 bases between. Germline CDR1 MGHDK, CDR2 SYGVNS. This CDR3 spans 14 amino acids.

The chain joins TRBV28 to TRBJ1-2; TRBD1 is a possible D gene (5 bases). V lost 5 bases, J lost 7 bases, and 14 bases lay in between. The CDR3 loop spans 13 amino acids. Per the germline V gene, CDR1 is MDHEN and CDR2 is SYDVKM. CDR3 in amino acids: CASSQMTDIGYTF. The CDR3 DNA follows: TGTGCCAGCAGTCAGATGACAGATATTGGCTACACCTTC.

The V and J genes are TRBV3-1 (or the pseudogene TRBV3-2) and TRBJ2-1, with 9 positions matching TRBD1. Germline V lookup: CDR1 LGHDT, CDR2 YNNKEL (reference sequence). The CDR3 is 14 amino acids. The V gene end was trimmed by 0 bases and the J gene end by 10 bases; junction bases not matched to a gene: 4. The CDR3 nucleotides are TGTGCCAGCAGCCAAGACACAGGGGGCTTGGAGCAGTTCTTC. This codes for CASSQDTGGLEQFF.

This clone was seen a single time. The V call is TRBV28, the J call TRBJ2-5, with TRBD1 matching over 11 bases. There are 17 residues in the CDR3. V shed 1 base, J shed 4 bases, and the junction held 8 bases outside the gene matches. Germline assignment: CDR1 MDHEN and CDR2 SYDVKM. CDR3 bases: TGTGCCAGCAGTTTATCCTTCCGGGACAGGGGGTTAGAGACCCAGTACTTC. Its protein product is CASSLSFRDRGLETQYF.

The rearrangement joins TRBV10-3 to TRBJ1-2; D ambiguous. Germline CDR1 is ENHRY and CDR2 is SYGVKD. CDR3 size: 14 residues. The germline V and J ends were trimmed by 7 bases and 4 bases, with 16 bases remaining between them. CDR3 sequence (DNA): TGTGCCATCACTTCGGCCCCAGAGGTCTATGGCTACACCTTC. Amino acids: CAITSAPEVYGYTF.

The J gene is TRBJ2-1, the V gene TRBV15; TRBD1 agrees at 9 bases. Germline lookup yields CDR1 LNHNV and CDR2 YYDKDF (reference sequence). V was clipped by 3 bases and J by 5 bases; unmatched bases: 5. CDR3 length: 15 residues. DNA of the CDR3: TGTGCCACCAGCAGGGGACAGGGAGTCCACAATGAGCAGTTCTTC. Amino acid sequence: CATSRGQGVHNEQFF.

The table lists this clone with many counts. V and J are TRBV7-9 and TRBJ1-1; D ambiguous. V was clipped by 3 bases and J by 1 base, with 6 bases between them. The CDR3 is 13 residues long. The germline gives CDR1 SEHNR, CDR2 FQNEAQ (reference sequence). The CDR3 region is CASSFGENTEAFF. DNA for the CDR3: TGTGCCAGCAGCTTCGGGGAGAACACTGAAGCTTTCTTT.

The V and J genes are TRBV6-1 and TRBJ2-1; 9 bases fit TRBD2. The CDR3 consists of 15 residues. Trimming took 1 base from V and 4 from J; bases not matched to a gene: 2. Per the germline V gene, CDR1 is MNHNS and CDR2 is SASEGT. CDR3 DNA sequence: TGTGCCAGCAGTGAAGTAGCGGGGGTATACAATGAGCAGTTCTTC. It codes for CASSEVAGVYNEQFF.

This clone was found a few times. The chain has TRBV19 and TRBJ1-1; a possible D gene is TRBD1 (6 bases). This CDR3 is built from 13 residues. The V and J ends lost 6 bases and 1 base respectively, with 9 bases between them. CDR1 and CDR2 from the germline V gene are LNHDA and SQIVND (reference sequence). CDR3 protein: CASRLTGNTEAFF. In DNA, the CDR3 is TGTGCCAGTAGGTTGACAGGGAACACTGAAGCTTTCTTT.

This clone was seen just once. This sequence joins TRBV6-7 and TRBJ1-4; TRBD1 aligns across 7 bases. TRBV6-7 has ORF status, its function being uncertain. With 8 bases clipped from V and 8 bases from J, the junction kept 17 bases outside the gene matches. The CDR3 extends over 16 amino acids. CDR3 in DNA: TGTGCCAGCGAGCGACAGGGCTATGGGCTGGGAGAAAAACTGTTTTTT. It specifies CASERQGYGLGEKLFF.

The CDR3 sequence: CASSQASGSWADTQYF. CDR3 coding DNA: TGTGCCAGCAGCCAAGCTAGCGGGAGCTGGGCAGATACGCAGTATTTT. This chain uses TRBV3-1 (or the pseudogene TRBV3-2) with TRBJ2-3; 10 bases fit TRBD2. The germline CDR1 and CDR2 sequences are LGHDT and YNNKEL (reference sequence). Germline trimming cut 1 base from V and 4 bases from J; bases unmatched to any gene: 5. The CDR3 has 16 amino acids.

The genes are TRBV6-5 and TRBJ1-2, with 9 bases lining up with TRBD1. The CDR3 sequence is 13 residues long. Per the germline V gene, CDR1 is MNHEY and CDR2 is SVGAGI. After removal of 6 bases from V and 11 bases from J, the junction contained 10 bases not matched to a gene. In DNA form, the CDR3 reads TGTGCCAGCAGCTTGGACAGGGGTCCCCCTTACACCTTC. Protein sequence: CASSLDRGPPYTF.

This chain connects TRBV5-6 to TRBJ1-2; D is possibly TRBD1 (5 bases). This CDR3 contains 15 residues. The V end lost 4 bases, the J end lost 5 bases, and 18 bases lay between the germline ends. Germline CDR1 SGHDT, CDR2 YYEEEE. The DNA of the CDR3 is TGTGCCAGCAGCCCCAAGCACTCAGGGCCTTATGGCTACACCTTC. It translates to CASSPKHSGPYGYTF.

V is TRBV19 and J is TRBJ2-7; TRBD1 might be the D (6 bases). Between the trimmed V and J ends, which lost 3 bases and 3 bases, there was a span of 12 bases. The CDR3 loop spans 14 amino acids. The germline V gene encodes CDR1 LNHDA and CDR2 SQIVND (reference sequence). The CDR3 sequence: CASSIRGDLYEQYF. Written as DNA, the CDR3 is TGTGCCAGTAGTATCAGGGGAGATCTCTACGAGCAGTACTTC. The full variable domain, with the rest looked up from reference TRBV19 and TRBJ2-7, is DGGITQSPKYLFRKEGQNVTLSCEQNLNHDAMYWYRQDPGQGLRLIYYSQIVNDFQKGDIAEGYSVSREKKESFPLTVTSAQKNPTAFYLCASSIRGDLYEQYFGPGTRLTVT.

The chain recombines TRBV28 with TRBJ1-5, with TRBD1 identical over 9 bases. V was clipped by 5 bases and J by 7 bases; unmatched bases: 12. Germline V CDR1 and CDR2: MDHEN, SYDVKM. CDR3 length equals 16 residues. CDR3 sequence (DNA): TGTGCCAGCAGTCCGGGGACAGGGATGGCCGGGCAGCCCCAGCATTTT. This sequence encodes CASSPGTGMAGQPQHF.

The V and J genes are TRBV19 and TRBJ1-5; no definite D call. V lost 10 bases and J 5 bases, leaving 18 bases between the germline ends. Germline V gene lookup returns CDR1 LNHDA and CDR2 SQIVND (reference sequence). The CDR3 sequence is 14 residues long. The CDR3 sequence is CATKGSGKYQPQHF. CDR3 nucleotide sequence: TGTGCCACCAAAGGGTCGGGGAAATATCAGCCCCAGCATTTT. The variable domain in full, completed from reference TRBV19 and TRBJ1-5, reads DGGITQSPKYLFRKEGQNVTLSCEQNLNHDAMYWYRQDPGQGLRLIYYSQIVNDFQKGDIAEGYSVSREKKESFPLTVTSAQKNPTAFYLCATKGSGKYQPQHFGDGTRLSIL.

This chain joins TRBV3-1 (or the pseudogene TRBV3-2) and TRBJ2-3; weak D call: TRBD1 (6 bases). Germline lookup yields CDR1 LGHDT and CDR2 YNNKEL (reference sequence). Trimming took 1 base from V and 5 from J, leaving 13 bases between them. CDR3 size: 15 residues. The CDR3 region has the DNA TGTGCCAGCAGCCAAGGGGCAGGGGTAGGAGATACGCAGTATTTT. Its translation: CASSQGAGVGDTQYF.

This chain joins TRBV14 and TRBJ1-1; 10 bases line up with TRBD1. There are 13 residues in the CDR3. Germline V gene data show CDR1 as SGHDN and CDR2 as FVKESK. Trimming cost V 5 bases and J 5 bases; bases outside gene matches: 2. The CDR3 here is CASSKDRGTEAFF. In nucleotides, the CDR3 is TGTGCCAGCAGCAAGGACAGGGGGACTGAAGCTTTCTTT. Full variable domain (outside the CDR3, taken from reference TRBV14 and TRBJ1-1): EAGVTQFPSHSVIEKGQTVTLRCDPISGHDNLYWYRRVMGKEIKFLLHFVKESKQDESGMPNNRFLAERTGGTYSTLKVQPAELEDSGVYFCASSKDRGTEAFFGQGTRLTVV.

This clone appeared many times. The chain employs TRBV7-9 and TRBJ1-2; D may be TRBD1 (6 bases). The CDR3 covers 14 residues. V lost 5 bases and J 5 bases, leaving 15 bases between the germline ends. The germline CDR1 and CDR2 sequences are SEHNR and FQNEAQ (reference sequence). CDR3 loop: CASSPLLQGYGYTF. The CDR3 DNA follows: TGTGCCAGCAGCCCCCTCCTACAGGGTTATGGCTACACCTTC.

In regard to this clone: Different DNA sequences within this sample yield the same CDR3. V and J are TRBV7-9 and TRBJ2-3; 9 nucleotides align to TRBD2. Trimming cost V 2 bases and J 3 bases; bases outside gene matches: 6. This CDR3 contains 16 residues. Germline V gives CDR1 SEHNR, CDR2 FQNEAQ (reference sequence). The CDR3 reads CASSLLAGGPTDTQYF. The CDR3 DNA reads as TGTGCCAGCAGCTTATTGGCGGGAGGGCCGACAGATACGCAGTATTTT.